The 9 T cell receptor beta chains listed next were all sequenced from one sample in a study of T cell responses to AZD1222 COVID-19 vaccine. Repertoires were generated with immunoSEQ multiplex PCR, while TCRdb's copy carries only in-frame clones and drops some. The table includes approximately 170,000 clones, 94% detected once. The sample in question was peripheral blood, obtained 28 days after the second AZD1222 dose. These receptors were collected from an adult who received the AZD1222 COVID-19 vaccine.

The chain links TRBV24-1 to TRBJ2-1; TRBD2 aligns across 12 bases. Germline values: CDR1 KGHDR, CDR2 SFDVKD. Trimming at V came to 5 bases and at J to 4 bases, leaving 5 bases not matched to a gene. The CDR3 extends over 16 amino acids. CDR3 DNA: TGTGCCACCAGTGGACCTAGCGGGAGGGGTTACAATGAGCAGTTCTTC. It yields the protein CATSGPSGRGYNEQFF.

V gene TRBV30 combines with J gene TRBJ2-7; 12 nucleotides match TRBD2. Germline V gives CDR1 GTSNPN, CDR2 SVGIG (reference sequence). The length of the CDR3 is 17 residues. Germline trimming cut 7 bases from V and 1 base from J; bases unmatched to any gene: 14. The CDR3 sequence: CAYRNPGLAGPSYEQYF. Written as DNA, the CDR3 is TGTGCCTATCGAAACCCCGGACTAGCGGGACCGTCCTACGAGCAGTACTTC.

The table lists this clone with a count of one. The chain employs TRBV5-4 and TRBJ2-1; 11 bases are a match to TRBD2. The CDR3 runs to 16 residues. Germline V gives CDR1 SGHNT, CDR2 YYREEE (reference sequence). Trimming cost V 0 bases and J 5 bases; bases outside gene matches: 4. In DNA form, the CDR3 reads TGTGCCAGCAGCTTGGACCTGGGACTAGCGGACAATGAGCAGTTCTTC. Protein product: CASSLDLGLADNEQFF. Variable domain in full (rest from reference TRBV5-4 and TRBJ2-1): ETGVTQSPTHLIKTRGQQVTLRCSSQSGHNTVSWYQQALGQGPQFIFQYYREEENGRGNFPPRFSGLQFPNYSSELNVNALELDDSALYLCASSLDLGLADNEQFFGPGTRLTVL.

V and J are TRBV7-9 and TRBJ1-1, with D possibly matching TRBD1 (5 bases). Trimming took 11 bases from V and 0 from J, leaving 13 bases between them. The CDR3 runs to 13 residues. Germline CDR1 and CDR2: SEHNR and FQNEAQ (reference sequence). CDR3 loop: CAGVTGLNTEAFF. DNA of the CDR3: TGTGCCGGGGTCACAGGACTGAACACTGAAGCTTTCTTT.

The CDR3 sequence: CASSLEVVSGELFF. CDR3 coding DNA: TGTGCCAGCAGCTTAGAGGTGGTTTCCGGGGAGCTGTTTTTT. The rearrangement joins TRBV7-2 to TRBJ2-2; no reliable D call. CDR3 length: 14 amino acids. Germline assignment: CDR1 SGHTA and CDR2 FQGNSA. With 1 base removed from V and 6 bases from J, the gap between germline ends came to 9 bases. The variable domain in full, with the rest retrieved from reference TRBV7-2 and TRBJ2-2, is GAGVSQSPSNKVTEKGKDVELRCDPISGHTALYWYRQSLGQGLEFLIYFQGNSAPDKSGLPSDRFSAERTGGSVSTLTIQRTQQEDSAVYLCASSLEVVSGELFFGEGSRLTVL.

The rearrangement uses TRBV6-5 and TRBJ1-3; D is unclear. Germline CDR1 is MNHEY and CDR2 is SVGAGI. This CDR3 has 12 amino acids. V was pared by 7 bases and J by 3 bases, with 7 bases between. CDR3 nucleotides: TGTGCCAGCACCCAAGGTGGAAACACCATATATTTT. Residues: CASTQGGNTIYF.

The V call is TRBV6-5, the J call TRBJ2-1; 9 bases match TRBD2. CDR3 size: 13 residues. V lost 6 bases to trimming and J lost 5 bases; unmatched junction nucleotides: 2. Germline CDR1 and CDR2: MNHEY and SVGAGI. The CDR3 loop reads CASRTSGDNEQFF. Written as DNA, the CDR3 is TGTGCCAGCAGGACTAGCGGAGACAATGAGCAGTTCTTC.

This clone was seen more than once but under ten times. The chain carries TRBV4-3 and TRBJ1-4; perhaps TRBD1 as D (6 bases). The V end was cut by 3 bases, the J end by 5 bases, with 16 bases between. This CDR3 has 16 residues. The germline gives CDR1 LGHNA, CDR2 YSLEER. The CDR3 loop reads CASSQRRGDPNEKLFF. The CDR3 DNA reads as TGCGCCAGCAGCCAGAGGAGGGGGGATCCGAATGAAAAACTGTTTTTT.

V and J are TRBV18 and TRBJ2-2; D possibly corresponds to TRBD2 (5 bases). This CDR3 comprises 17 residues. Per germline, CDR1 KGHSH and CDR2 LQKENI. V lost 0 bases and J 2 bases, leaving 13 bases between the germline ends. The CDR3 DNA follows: TGTGCCAGCTCACCACCGGTCATGGCGGGTAACACCGGGGAGCTGTTTTTT. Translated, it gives CASSPPVMAGNTGELFF.